Listed below are T cell receptor beta chains from one sample, sequenced in a study of blood T cell repertoires in COVID-19. Data came from immunoSEQ multiplex PCR; TCRdb stores just in-frame clones and leaves some out. The sample includes 150,000 to 200,000 clones, roughly 87% seen only once; the top ten take 1.9%. The sequenced sample was peripheral blood. These receptors originate from a man aged 18 to 30 who had recovered from COVID-19. Each CDR3 is given with its conserved first and last residue. A D gene is named only where the DNA matches it firmly. Size values are once, few and many counts, or a class for expanded clones, and some rows have none.

d_gene: TRBD1; j_gene: TRBJ2-4; abundance: .; v_gene: TRBV15; CDR3aa: CATSRRKQGVDIQYF; CDR3nt: TGTGCCACCAGCAGGAGGAAACAGGGGGTAGACATTCAGTACTTC
d_gene: TRBD1; j_gene: TRBJ1-1; abundance: .; v_gene: TRBV6-5; CDR3aa: CASSRQGLAFF; CDR3nt: TGTGCCAGCAGTCGACAGGGTTTGGCTTTCTTT
d_gene: .; j_gene: TRBJ1-2; abundance: .; v_gene: TRBV29-1; CDR3aa: CSVEDFQGYTF; CDR3nt: TGCAGCGTTGAAGATTTCCAGGGCTACACCTTC
d_gene: TRBD2; j_gene: TRBJ2-7; abundance: .; v_gene: TRBV27; CDR3aa: CASSLLAGSEQYF; CDR3nt: TGTGCCAGCAGTTTACTAGCGGGTTCCGAGCAGTACTTC
d_gene: .; j_gene: TRBJ2-7; abundance: .; v_gene: TRBV11-2; CDR3aa: CASSLEPGLVSREQYF; CDR3nt: TGTGCCAGCAGCTTAGAACCAGGGTTGGTGAGCCGGGAGCAGTACTTC
d_gene: .; j_gene: TRBJ1-2; abundance: .; v_gene: TRBV16; CDR3aa: CASSQSIFGYTF; CDR3nt: TGTGCCAGCAGCCAATCAATCTTTGGCTACACCTTC
d_gene: TRBD1; j_gene: TRBJ1-2; abundance: .; v_gene: TRBV6-6; CDR3aa: CASSYLPGDRGYGYTF; CDR3nt: TGTGCCAGCAGTTACCTACCGGGGGACAGGGGCTATGGCTACACCTTC
d_gene: .; j_gene: TRBJ1-1; abundance: .; v_gene: TRBV7-9; CDR3aa: CASSSGVGTEAFF; CDR3nt: TGTGCCAGCAGCTCCGGGGTTGGCACTGAAGCTTTCTTT
d_gene: TRBD1; j_gene: TRBJ2-5; abundance: few; v_gene: TRBV6-2/TRBV6-3; CDR3aa: CASSYLKGTGQETQYF; CDR3nt: TGTGCCAGCAGTTACTTGAAAGGGACAGGACAAGAGACCCAGTACTTC
d_gene: TRBD2; j_gene: TRBJ2-5; abundance: .; v_gene: TRBV10-3; CDR3aa: CAIRSGLAGGETQYF; CDR3nt: TGTGCCATCAGATCGGGACTAGCGGGAGGGGAGACCCAGTACTTC
d_gene: TRBD1; j_gene: TRBJ2-2; abundance: .; v_gene: TRBV9; CDR3aa: CASRGQGATGELFF; CDR3nt: TGTGCCAGCAGGGGACAGGGGGCGACCGGGGAGCTGTTTTTT
d_gene: .; j_gene: TRBJ2-5; abundance: .; v_gene: TRBV9; CDR3aa: CASSALHGAEYQETQYF; CDR3nt: TGTGCCAGCAGCGCCCTGCATGGAGCGGAGTACCAAGAGACCCAGTACTTC
d_gene: TRBD2; j_gene: TRBJ2-3; abundance: .; v_gene: TRBV24-1; CDR3aa: CAAGTSGTDTQYF; CDR3nt: TGTGCTGCTGGGACTAGCGGCACAGATACGCAGTATTTT
d_gene: TRBD2; j_gene: TRBJ2-2; abundance: .; v_gene: TRBV28; CDR3aa: CASSTLTGLVAGELFF; CDR3nt: TGTGCCAGCAGTACCTTAACGGGACTAGTCGCCGGGGAGCTGTTTTTT
d_gene: .; j_gene: TRBJ2-1; abundance: .; v_gene: TRBV4-1; CDR3aa: CASSQDPYYNEQFF; CDR3nt: TGCGCCAGCAGCCAAGACCCCTATTATAATGAGCAGTTCTTC
d_gene: TRBD2; j_gene: TRBJ2-1; abundance: .; v_gene: TRBV9; CDR3aa: CASSVGLAEVNEQFF; CDR3nt: TGTGCCAGCAGCGTTGGACTAGCGGAGGTTAATGAGCAGTTCTTC
d_gene: TRBD1; j_gene: TRBJ1-6; abundance: .; v_gene: TRBV7-9; CDR3aa: CASTLGQGNSPLHF; CDR3nt: TGTGCCAGCACCTTGGGACAGGGGAATTCACCCCTCCACTTT
d_gene: .; j_gene: TRBJ2-1; abundance: .; v_gene: TRBV7-9; CDR3aa: CASSWTPGYNEQFF; CDR3nt: TGTGCCAGCAGTTGGACTCCGGGCTACAATGAGCAGTTCTTC
d_gene: .; j_gene: TRBJ2-2; abundance: .; v_gene: TRBV6-5; CDR3aa: CASSYSGSNTGELFF; CDR3nt: TGTGCCAGCAGTTACTCCGGTTCGAACACCGGGGAGCTGTTTTTT
d_gene: .; j_gene: TRBJ2-1; abundance: .; v_gene: TRBV3-1/TRBV3-2; CDR3aa: CASSHGIVTGTYNEQFF; CDR3nt: TGTGCCAGCAGCCATGGAATCGTAACGGGAACGTACAATGAGCAGTTCTTC
d_gene: .; j_gene: TRBJ2-3; abundance: few; v_gene: TRBV5-4; CDR3aa: CACQGQWTDTQYF; CDR3nt: TGTGCCTGTCAGGGTCAATGGACAGATACGCAGTATTTT
d_gene: .; j_gene: TRBJ2-1; abundance: once; v_gene: TRBV4-1; CDR3aa: CASSHGLSGDYNEQFF; CDR3nt: TGCGCCAGCAGCCATGGACTAAGCGGTGACTACAATGAGCAGTTCTTC
d_gene: .; j_gene: TRBJ2-7; abundance: once; v_gene: TRBV15; CDR3aa: CATSSGPDGEQYF; CDR3nt: TGTGCCACCAGCTCAGGGCCTGACGGGGAGCAGTACTTC
d_gene: TRBD1; j_gene: TRBJ1-1; abundance: .; v_gene: TRBV6-4; CDR3aa: CASSAGTGRTEAFF; CDR3nt: TGTGCCAGCAGCGCCGGGACAGGGAGGACTGAAGCTTTCTTT
d_gene: .; j_gene: TRBJ1-2; abundance: few; v_gene: TRBV5-4; CDR3aa: CASSLGARDGYTF; CDR3nt: TGTGCCAGCAGCTTGGGCGCCAGGGATGGCTACACCTTC
d_gene: .; j_gene: TRBJ1-1; abundance: .; v_gene: TRBV6-2/TRBV6-3; CDR3aa: CASSISVSGAAGAFF; CDR3nt: TGTGCCAGCAGCATATCGGTGTCAGGGGCCGCTGGAGCTTTCTTT
d_gene: .; j_gene: TRBJ2-1; abundance: once; v_gene: TRBV7-9; CDR3aa: CASSPGGIGEQFF; CDR3nt: TGTGCCAGCAGCCCCGGGGGAATAGGGGAGCAGTTCTTC
d_gene: .; j_gene: TRBJ1-3; abundance: .; v_gene: TRBV11-2; CDR3aa: CASSSSGVGGNTIYF; CDR3nt: TGTGCCAGCAGTTCTTCAGGGGTTGGTGGAAACACCATATATTTT
d_gene: TRBD2; j_gene: TRBJ2-5; abundance: once; v_gene: TRBV4-2; CDR3aa: CASSQDWGGVQETQYF; CDR3nt: TGTGCCAGCAGCCAAGATTGGGGGGGGGTACAAGAGACCCAGTACTTC
d_gene: .; j_gene: TRBJ2-7; abundance: .; v_gene: TRBV28; CDR3aa: CASSPSGRAYEQYF; CDR3nt: TGTGCCAGCAGTCCGAGCGGGCGAGCCTACGAGCAGTACTTC
d_gene: TRBD1; j_gene: TRBJ2-1; abundance: .; v_gene: TRBV7-9; CDR3aa: CASRDRDRYSYNEQFF; CDR3nt: TGTGCCAGCAGAGACCGGGACAGATATTCCTACAATGAGCAGTTCTTC
d_gene: TRBD2; j_gene: TRBJ2-1; abundance: .; v_gene: TRBV18; CDR3aa: CASSLAVGTSGGSSYNEQFF; CDR3nt: TGTGCCAGCTCACTGGCGGTCGGGACTAGCGGAGGGAGCTCCTACAATGAGCAGTTCTTC
d_gene: .; j_gene: TRBJ2-5; abundance: .; v_gene: TRBV24-1; CDR3aa: CATSDPRGAETQYF; CDR3nt: TGTGCCACCAGTGACCCCCGGGGGGCGGAGACCCAGTACTTC
d_gene: TRBD1; j_gene: TRBJ1-2; abundance: once; v_gene: TRBV6-5; CDR3aa: CASRWTGGDHGYTF; CDR3nt: TGTGCCAGCAGATGGACAGGGGGCGACCATGGCTACACCTTC
d_gene: TRBD1; j_gene: TRBJ1-5; abundance: .; v_gene: TRBV2; CDR3aa: CASSDPIGQGVDQAQHF; CDR3nt: TGTGCCAGCAGTGACCCAATTGGACAGGGCGTCGATCAAGCCCAGCATTTT
d_gene: .; j_gene: TRBJ2-7; abundance: .; v_gene: TRBV5-4; CDR3aa: CASSQTGTPGYEQYF; CDR3nt: TGTGCCAGCAGCCAGACCGGGACACCGGGGTACGAGCAGTACTTC
d_gene: TRBD1; j_gene: TRBJ1-1; abundance: .; v_gene: TRBV5-4; CDR3aa: CASRRQGARGNTEAFF; CDR3nt: TGTGCCAGCAGGCGACAGGGGGCGCGGGGGAACACTGAAGCTTTCTTT
d_gene: TRBD1; j_gene: TRBJ2-3; abundance: .; v_gene: TRBV5-4; CDR3aa: CASSDQQGADTQYF; CDR3nt: TGTGCCAGCAGCGACCAACAGGGGGCAGATACGCAGTATTTT
d_gene: .; j_gene: TRBJ1-3; abundance: .; v_gene: TRBV5-1; CDR3aa: CASSLGGNSGNTIYF; CDR3nt: TGCGCCAGCAGCTTGGGGGGCAACTCTGGAAACACCATATATTTT
d_gene: TRBD2; j_gene: TRBJ2-1; abundance: .; v_gene: TRBV5-1; CDR3aa: CASSLTFSGSSPNEQFF; CDR3nt: TGCGCCAGCAGCTTGACCTTTAGCGGGAGCTCCCCCAATGAGCAGTTCTTC
d_gene: .; j_gene: TRBJ1-6; abundance: once; v_gene: TRBV2; CDR3aa: CASSNRVNSPLHF; CDR3nt: TGTGCCAGCAGTAACAGGGTTAATTCACCCCTCCACTTT
d_gene: TRBD2; j_gene: TRBJ2-1; abundance: .; v_gene: TRBV28; CDR3aa: CASAAGLAGPNEQFF; CDR3nt: TGTGCCAGCGCGGCGGGCCTAGCGGGACCCAATGAGCAGTTCTTC
d_gene: .; j_gene: TRBJ2-2; abundance: .; v_gene: TRBV19; CDR3aa: CASSREGVAGELFF; CDR3nt: TGTGCCAGTAGTCGAGAAGGGGTGGCCGGGGAGCTGTTTTTT
d_gene: .; j_gene: TRBJ1-1; abundance: .; v_gene: TRBV14; CDR3aa: CASSRSGNTEAFF; CDR3nt: TGTGCCAGCAGCCGGAGCGGGAACACTGAAGCTTTCTTT
d_gene: .; j_gene: TRBJ1-2; abundance: .; v_gene: TRBV5-1; CDR3aa: CASSSAANYGYTF; CDR3nt: TGCGCCAGCAGCTCCGCGGCCAACTATGGCTACACCTTC
d_gene: .; j_gene: TRBJ1-1; abundance: .; v_gene: TRBV7-9; CDR3aa: CASSLGQSEAFF; CDR3nt: TGTGCCAGCAGCTTGGGGCAGTCCGAAGCTTTCTTT
d_gene: TRBD1; j_gene: TRBJ1-1; abundance: few; v_gene: TRBV4-3; CDR3aa: CASSPGGPQRSTEAFF; CDR3nt: TGCGCCAGCAGCCCAGGGGGCCCTCAGAGGAGCACTGAAGCTTTCTTT
d_gene: TRBD2; j_gene: TRBJ2-7; abundance: .; v_gene: TRBV28; CDR3aa: CASTDIAGESEQYF; CDR3nt: TGTGCCAGCACCGATATAGCGGGAGAATCCGAGCAGTACTTC
d_gene: .; j_gene: TRBJ1-4; abundance: .; v_gene: TRBV4-3; CDR3aa: CASSQDGSYNEKLFF; CDR3nt: TGCGCCAGCAGCCAAGACGGGAGCTATAATGAAAAACTGTTTTTT
d_gene: .; j_gene: TRBJ2-3; abundance: .; v_gene: TRBV7-2; CDR3aa: CASSHGSTDTQYF; CDR3nt: TGTGCCAGCAGCCACGGGTCAACAGATACGCAGTATTTT
d_gene: .; j_gene: TRBJ1-2; abundance: .; v_gene: TRBV4-3; CDR3aa: CASSQYLNYGYTF; CDR3nt: TGCGCCAGCAGCCAATATCTGAACTATGGCTACACCTTC
d_gene: TRBD2; j_gene: TRBJ2-7; abundance: .; v_gene: TRBV11-3; CDR3aa: CASSFPQSGVSSYEQYF; CDR3nt: TGTGCCAGCAGCTTCCCTCAGAGCGGGGTTAGCTCCTACGAGCAGTACTTC
d_gene: .; j_gene: TRBJ2-5; abundance: .; v_gene: TRBV5-1; CDR3aa: CASSEATQETQYF; CDR3nt: TGCGCCAGCAGCGAAGCGACCCAAGAGACCCAGTACTTC
d_gene: .; j_gene: TRBJ2-6; abundance: .; v_gene: TRBV4-1; CDR3aa: CASSQSRVSGANVLTF; CDR3nt: TGCGCCAGCAGCCAGAGCAGGGTTTCCGGGGCCAACGTCCTGACTTTC
d_gene: .; j_gene: TRBJ2-2; abundance: .; v_gene: TRBV6-5; CDR3aa: CASSYRIRNTGELFF; CDR3nt: TGTGCCAGCAGTTATCGAATTAGGAACACCGGGGAGCTGTTTTTT
d_gene: .; j_gene: TRBJ1-1; abundance: .; v_gene: TRBV5-5; CDR3aa: CASSPRGGVTEAFF; CDR3nt: TGTGCCAGCAGCCCTCGTGGAGGGGTGACTGAAGCTTTCTTT
d_gene: TRBD2; j_gene: TRBJ2-2; abundance: .; v_gene: TRBV6-2/TRBV6-3; CDR3aa: CASSLDSGRLNTGELFF; CDR3nt: TGTGCCAGCAGCTTGGATAGCGGGCGATTGAACACCGGGGAGCTGTTTTTT
d_gene: .; j_gene: TRBJ1-1; abundance: once; v_gene: TRBV10-3; CDR3aa: CAIKANGAATEAFF; CDR3nt: TGTGCCATCAAGGCCAATGGGGCGGCCACTGAAGCTTTCTTT